Shown below are 6 T cell receptor beta chains from a single sample sequenced in a study of early T cells in non-severe SARS-CoV-2 infection (dated by TCRdb to the early 2020s). Receptors were amplified or captured by 5' RACE. Data came from a NextSeq 500. TCRdb took the public reads, trimmed them with fastp at Q25, ran MiXCR for clone calling and kept in-frame beta chains. Every entry covers one CDR3 protein and lists the most common genes and DNA from its rows. The table for this sample lists about 50,000 distinct CDR3 sequences; about 5.3% of them were counted only once. The ten top clones hold approximately 5.6% of the sample. Sequencing was performed on whole blood, taken at baseline. The receptors were sampled from an adult who was a healthcare worker with PCR-confirmed SARS-CoV-2 infection or an uninfected control (not recorded which).

This clonotype was observed at least ten times. The rearrangement joins TRBV20-1 to TRBJ2-7; the D gene could be TRBD1 or TRBD2 (5 bases each). The germline CDR1 and CDR2 sequences are DFQATT and SNEGSKA (reference sequence). This CDR3 spans 12 amino acids. Trimming removed 5 bases at V and 4 bases at J, with 12 bases between. CDR3: CSAPRDGYEQYF. The DNA for the CDR3 is TGCAGTGCTCCCAGGGACGGATACGAGCAGTACTTC.

In its sample, this clonotype was seen many times. This chain links TRBV7-9 with TRBJ2-1, with 10 bases that match TRBD2. J gave up 4 bases and V 5 bases, and 5 bases lay outside the gene matches. The CDR3 sequence is 15 residues long. The germline V gene encodes CDR1 SEHNR and CDR2 FQNEAQ (reference sequence). The CDR3 here is CASSQSGRVYNEQFF. CDR3 in DNA: TGTGCCAGCAGCCAAAGCGGGAGGGTGTACAATGAGCAGTTCTTC.

The table lists this clonotype with many counts. This chain connects TRBV3-1 to TRBJ2-5, with 7 bases lining up with TRBD2. V was clipped by 4 bases and J by 2 bases; unmatched bases: 10. The CDR3 is 16 amino acids. Germline lookup yields CDR1 LGHDT and CDR2 YNNKEL (reference sequence). For the CDR3, the DNA is TGTGCCAGCAGCCGAACCGAAGCGGGACCTCAAGAGACCCAGTACTTC. It translates to CASSRTEAGPQETQYF.

This clonotype counts as medium-sized (0.01 to 0.1%). This chain uses TRBV12-3 or TRBV12-4 with TRBJ2-3, with D unresolved. Between the trimmed V and J ends, which lost 5 bases and 0 bases, there was a span of 0 bases. The CDR3 is 11 amino acids. In DNA form, the CDR3 reads TGTGCCAGCAGTAGCACAGATACGCAGTATTTT. Protein product: CASSSTDTQYF.

This clonotype was counted at least ten times. The V gene is TRBV29-1, the J gene TRBJ2-7; perhaps TRBD1 as D (6 bases). The germline V gene has CDR1 SQVTM and CDR2 ANQGSEA. V lost 5 bases to trimming and J lost 3 bases, with 11 bases between them. This CDR3 has 12 residues. The CDR3 sequence: CSVTTGLYEQYF. In DNA form, the CDR3 reads TGCAGCGTTACTACAGGGCTCTACGAGCAGTACTTC.

This clonotype was observed many times. The chain has TRBV2 and TRBJ2-5, with D possibly matching TRBD2 (6 bases). Germline V gene sequence: CDR1 SNHLY, CDR2 FYNNEI. The CDR3 length is 15 residues. The germline V and J ends were trimmed by 3 bases and 3 bases, with 14 bases remaining between them. The CDR3 DNA reads as TGTGCCAGCAGTGAGGGAGGCGCGCACAAAGAGACCCAGTACTTC. Protein: CASSEGGAHKETQYF.